This TCR beta chain emerged from a study of CD8 T cells in ankylosing spondylitis (dated by TCRdb to 2016 to 2017). Study-level background: The study set out to find disease-linked TCR variants by profiling T cell receptor beta repertoires in ankylosing spondylitis patients and healthy donors. In total, the full study cohort was made up of roughly 100 healthy donors and some 26 ankylosing spondylitis patients. Peripheral blood samples were taken, and synovial fluid was additionally collected from ankylosing spondylitis patients.

Study-wide conclusions, independent of this receptor: Some of the motif variants had been reported before in the synovial fluid and blood of reactive arthritis patients, a finding that suggests common disease-initiation mechanisms. A TCR beta motif made up of several highly homologous amino acid variants appeared to be characteristic of blood from ankylosing spondylitis patients. The disease-linked clones were reported as significantly enriched in matched synovial fluid samples from ankylosing spondylitis patients. The disease-linked clones had a CD8+ phenotype and were found at relatively low frequencies in peripheral blood.

Details on this clonotype: The antigen it binds to is not known. Within one base of it there is no much larger clone, and no base qualities were kept.

Trimming removed 3 bases from V and 5 bases from J; the gene matches leave 5 bases unexplained. Sequences SGHRS (CDR1) and YFSETQ (CDR2) are obtained from the germline V gene. The CDR3 sequence holds 15 residues, the cysteine and phenylalanine included. Kept here is only the CDR3 DNA, which spans 45 bases and is read in frame from base 1. Sequencing used an Illumina HiSeq 2500. Quantitative 5'-RACE with molecular barcodes was used to prepare TCR beta libraries. Turning to the authors' computational methods: Disease-linked TCR variants were identified with a new computational method built on a probabilistic model of VDJ rearrangement. The public reads were run again by TCRdb, first through fastp at Q25 and then through MiXCR, and only productive beta chains were kept. Merged by CDR3 protein, the rows form single entries marked with the most common genes and DNA. TCRdb, not the authors, supplied the V and J calls. The sample table shows about 90,000 distinct CDR3 sequences, and roughly 10% are seen once. The top ten clones comprise about 30% of the sample.

Sequencing used blood, either unsorted or a sorted T cell fraction (not recorded which). The clonotype originates from a male donor with ankylosing spondylitis. The V and J segments used are TRBV5-1 and TRBJ2-2, with 9 bases matching TRBD1. The CDR3 has the sequence CASSSTGGETGELFF. The nucleotide sequence reads as follows: TGCGCCAGCAGCTCGACAGGGGGAGAGACCGGGGAGCTGTTTTTT.